Listed below are T cell receptor beta chains from one sample, sequenced in a study. One entry per CDR3 protein, called by TCRdb with MiXCR from the RT-PCR reads. The repertoire holds more than 600,000 distinct CDR3 sequences, with about 14% as singletons. Sequenced input: memory CD4+ T cells from blood. These receptors were taken from a female donor in good health, serving as a healthy control. Each CDR3 is given with its conserved first and last residue. The D gene is left open where the match is weak. Some rows have no size entry. The others give once, few or many, or a class for an expanded clone.

j_call	v_call	d_call	clone_size	cdr3_length	cdr3_aa	cdr3_nt
TRBJ2-7	TRBV20-1	TRBD2	many	14	CSAFGLAGSYEQYF	TGCAGTGCCTTCGGACTAGCGGGATCCTACGAGCAGTACTTC
TRBJ2-1	TRBV20-1	-	few	14	CSASPIGGRNEQFF	TGCAGTGCTTCACCGATTGGAGGGAGGAATGAGCAGTTCTTC
TRBJ2-7	TRBV3-1	TRBD2	-	17	CASSQPPSTSGSAEQYF	TGTGCCAGCAGTCAACCCCCCTCGACTAGCGGGAGTGCCGAGCAGTACTTC
TRBJ1-1	TRBV20-1	-	medium-sized	14	CSARDRGGALEAFF	TGCAGTGCTAGAGACCGCGGTGGGGCACTTGAAGCTTTCTTT
TRBJ2-5	TRBV5-6	-	-	13	CASSYWVGETRYF	TGTGCCAGCAGCTACTGGGTAGGAGAGACCCGGTACTTC
TRBJ1-1	TRBV12-3/TRBV12-4	-	-	14	CASRTNSVNTEAFF	TGTGCCAGCAGAACAAACAGTGTGAACACTGAAGCTTTCTTT
TRBJ2-7	TRBV7-8	-	-	16	CASSYGLRNRYIEQYF	TGTGCCAGCAGCTATGGACTAAGGAACCGCTATATAGAGCAGTACTTC
TRBJ2-7	TRBV7-8	-	many	14	CASSLVGGTYEQYF	TGTGCCAGCAGCTTAGTAGGAGGAACCTACGAGCAGTACTTC
TRBJ2-7	TRBV7-2	-	many	13	CASSLDSLGEQYF	TGTGCCAGCAGCTTAGACAGTCTTGGTGAGCAGTACTTC
TRBJ2-7	TRBV20-1	TRBD2	-	14	CSANPTSGTYEQYF	TGCAGTGCTAACCCGACTAGCGGAACCTACGAGCAGTACTTC
TRBJ1-3	TRBV20-1	-	few	11	CSAQTTRALYF	TGCAGTGCCCAAACGACCCGGGCCTTATATTTT
TRBJ2-2	TRBV10-3	TRBD2	many	14	CASQGDYDAGELFF	TGTGCCTCGCAAGGGGACTACGACGCCGGGGAGCTGTTTTTT
TRBJ2-1	TRBV24-1	-	-	15	CATSDPAGWVDEQFF	TGTGCCACCAGTGACCCAGCGGGCTGGGTGGATGAGCAGTTCTTC
TRBJ2-6	TRBV5-1	TRBD1	many	18	CASSFTLQGASGANVLTF	TGCGCCAGCAGCTTCACCTTACAGGGGGCCTCTGGGGCCAACGTCCTGACTTTC
TRBJ2-1	TRBV4-2	TRBD2	few	17	CASRTQLGDSGRNEQFF	TGTGCCAGCAGGACGCAGTTGGGGGATAGCGGGAGGAATGAGCAGTTCTTC
TRBJ1-5	TRBV20-1	-	many	13	CSARGGTNQPQHF	TGCAGTGCTAGGGGGGGGACAAATCAGCCCCAGCATTTT
TRBJ2-5	TRBV20-1	-	-	12	CSASRAGETQYF	TGCAGTGCTAGCAGGGCCGGAGAGACCCAGTACTTC
TRBJ1-1	TRBV20-1	-	few	13	CSAFPGLNTEAFF	TGCAGTGCTTTTCCCGGACTGAACACTGAAGCTTTCTTT
TRBJ2-3	TRBV6-5	-	-	14	CASSYSRSADTQYF	TGTGCCAGCAGTTACTCGAGAAGTGCAGATACGCAGTATTTT
TRBJ2-3	TRBV20-1	TRBD2	many	13	CSAEREGPDTQYF	TGCAGTGCTGAACGGGAGGGCCCAGATACGCAGTATTTT
TRBJ1-1	TRBV6-2/TRBV6-3	-	-	13	CASMRGEGAEAFF	TGTGCCAGCATGCGGGGGGAGGGCGCTGAAGCTTTCTTT
TRBJ1-1	TRBV7-2	TRBD1	few	15	CASSTRTGGNTEAFF	TGTGCCAGCAGCACCCGGACAGGGGGAAACACTGAAGCTTTCTTT
TRBJ1-5	TRBV5-1	-	few	14	CASSLATGSQPQHF	TGCGCCAGCAGCTTGGCCACGGGGAGTCAGCCCCAGCATTTT
TRBJ2-1	TRBV28	-	-	15	CASSPTQGFHNEQFF	TGTGCCAGCAGTCCAACTCAGGGGTTCCACAATGAGCAGTTCTTC
TRBJ1-2	TRBV9	-	many	16	CASSSHPTGGSGGYTF	TGTGCCAGCAGCTCCCACCCTACGGGGGGCTCTGGTGGCTACACCTTC
TRBJ2-3	TRBV20-1	TRBD2	-	17	CSATGLAGAGSTDTQYF	TGCAGTGCTACAGGACTAGCGGGAGCCGGAAGCACAGATACGCAGTATTTT
TRBJ1-1	TRBV5-1	-	few	15	CASSEGSAGGTEAFF	TGCGCCAGCAGCGAGGGCTCGGCGGGGGGCACTGAAGCTTTCTTT
TRBJ2-7	TRBV20-1	TRBD2	many	13	CSARLATAYEQYF	TGCAGTGCTCGACTAGCAACAGCCTACGAGCAGTACTTC
TRBJ1-1	TRBV6-6	TRBD1	few	14	CASRKQGINTEAFF	TGTGCCAGCAGGAAACAGGGGATAAACACTGAAGCTTTCTTT
TRBJ1-1	TRBV2	-	few	13	CASSKDGGWGAFF	TGTGCCAGCAGTAAGGACGGCGGATGGGGAGCTTTCTTT